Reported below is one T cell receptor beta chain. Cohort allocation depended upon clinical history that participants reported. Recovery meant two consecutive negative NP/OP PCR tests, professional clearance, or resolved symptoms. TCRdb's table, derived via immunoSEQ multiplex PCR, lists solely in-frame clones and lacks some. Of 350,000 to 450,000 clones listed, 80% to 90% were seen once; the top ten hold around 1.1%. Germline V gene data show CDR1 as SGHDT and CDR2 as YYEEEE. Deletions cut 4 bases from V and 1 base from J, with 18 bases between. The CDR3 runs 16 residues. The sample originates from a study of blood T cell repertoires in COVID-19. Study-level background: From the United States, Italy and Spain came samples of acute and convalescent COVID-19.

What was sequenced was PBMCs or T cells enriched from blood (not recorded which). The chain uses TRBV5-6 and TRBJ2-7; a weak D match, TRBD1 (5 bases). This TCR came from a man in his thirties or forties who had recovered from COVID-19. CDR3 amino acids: CASSPKPRAASYEQYF. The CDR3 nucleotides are TGTGCCAGCAGCCCAAAGCCCAGGGCTGCATCCTACGAGCAGTACTTC. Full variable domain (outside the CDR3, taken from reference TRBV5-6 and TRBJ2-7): DAGVTQSPTHLIKTRGQQVTLRCSPKSGHDTVSWYQQALGQGPQFIFQYYEEEERQRGNFPDRFSGHQFPNYSSELNVNALLLGDSALYLCASSPKPRAASYEQYFGPGTRLTVT.